Below are 19 T cell receptor beta chains sequenced from a single sample in a study of OX40 agonist ivuxolimab in advanced cancers. Libraries were built with the immunoSEQ multiplex PCR assay. Entries here come from immuneACCESS through TCRdb and include only in-frame sequences with V and J called. Some clones fail to appear in such tables; in the studies checked, an unresolved V gene covers under half of the shortfall, and the cause of the remainder is unknown. Recorded for this sample are about 20,000 clones; 80% to 85% of them occurred a single time. Around 3.5% of the sample belongs to the ten largest clones. The sample in question was CD4+ or CD8+ T cells sorted from blood, obtained in a trial of the OX40 agonist ivuxolimab. These TCRs come from an adult with an advanced solid tumor such as melanoma, head and neck, liver or kidney cancer.

The chain links TRBV11-2 to TRBJ2-7; a weak D match, TRBD1 (6 bases). This CDR3 spans 15 amino acids. Germline V gene lookup returns CDR1 SGHAT and CDR2 FQNNGV. The V end was cut by 4 bases, the J end by 1 base, with 14 bases between. The CDR3 sequence: CASSSPRDTSYEQYF. In DNA, the CDR3 is TGTGCCAGCAGCTCCCCTAGGGACACTTCCTACGAGCAGTACTTC.

The rearrangement links TRBV9 to TRBJ2-3; the D is unclear. CDR3 length: 14 amino acids. The germline V and J ends were trimmed by 1 base and 6 bases, with 12 bases remaining between them. CDR1 SGDLS and CDR2 YYNGEE come from the germline V gene. CDR3 DNA sequence: TGTGCCAGCAGCGTAAACCCCCAAGAGGATACGCAGTATTTT. It specifies CASSVNPQEDTQYF.

The rearrangement joins TRBV15 to TRBJ2-1, with 9 positions matching TRBD2. CDR1 is LNHNV, CDR2 YYDKDF, per germline (reference sequence). This CDR3 contains 16 residues. The junction had 5 bases not matched to a gene; V was cut back by 4 bases and J by 1 base. CDR3 sequence (DNA): TGTGCCACCAGCATAAAAAGCGGGAGGTCCTACAATGAGCAGTTCTTC. Translated, it gives CATSIKSGRSYNEQFF.

The chain uses TRBV7-9 and TRBJ2-7, with a possible D match to TRBD2 (5 bases). CDR1 is SEHNR, CDR2 FQNEAQ, per germline (reference sequence). Between the trimmed V and J ends, which lost 5 bases and 2 bases, there was a span of 13 bases. The CDR3 consists of 14 residues. The CDR3 DNA is TGTGCCAGCAGCGCCGGAGAGAGGGCCTACGAGCAGTACTTC. Its protein is CASSAGERAYEQYF.

This chain connects TRBV30 to TRBJ2-1; no clear D gene. Per germline, CDR1 GTSNPN and CDR2 SVGIG (reference sequence). V lost 3 bases and J lost 5, with 8 bases in between. The CDR3 has 12 amino acids. DNA of the CDR3: TGTGCCTGGAGCAGATCAAACAATGAGCAGTTCTTC. Its protein product is CAWSRSNNEQFF.

The chain joins TRBV7-2 to TRBJ2-5, with 8 bases aligning to TRBD1. The CDR3 runs to 14 residues. V shed 1 base and J 6 bases; nucleotides not matched to a gene: 4. Germline CDR1 reads SGHTA; CDR2 reads FQGNSA. The CDR3 sequence is CASSLETGVKTQYF. The CDR3 region has the DNA TGTGCCAGCAGCTTAGAGACAGGGGTGAAGACCCAGTACTTC.

The CDR3 nucleotides are TGTGCCAGCAGTTACGGGACTAGCTACGAGCAGTACTTC. Its translation: CASSYGTSYEQYF. The chain links TRBV6-5 to TRBJ2-7, with 8 nucleotides matching TRBD2. With 2 bases clipped from V and 3 bases from J, the junction kept 0 bases outside the gene matches. Per the germline V gene, CDR1 is MNHEY and CDR2 is SVGAGI. CDR3 length equals 13 residues.

This clone has only one observation. This chain joins TRBV6-1 and TRBJ2-3; the match to TRBD2 covers 11 bases. Germline loops: CDR1 MNHNS, CDR2 SASEGT. V lost 4 bases and J lost 5; bases outside the gene matches: 11. This CDR3 comprises 17 residues. The CDR3 here is CASSAGSTSGKGDTQYF. The CDR3 nucleotides read TGTGCCAGCAGTGCCGGATCGACTAGCGGGAAGGGAGATACGCAGTATTTT.

The chain joins TRBV5-5 to TRBJ1-4; a possible D gene is TRBD1 (5 bases). This CDR3 has 13 residues. V lost 0 bases and J 7 bases, leaving 7 bases between the germline ends. The germline V gene has CDR1 SGHKS and CDR2 YYEKEE (reference sequence). The CDR3 nucleotides read TGTGCCAGCAGCTTGGCGACAGTTGAAAAACTGTTTTTT. Translating it yields CASSLATVEKLFF.

The table lists this clone with a few counts. The rearrangement links TRBV28 to TRBJ1-2; TRBD1 matches at 7 bases. This CDR3 has 14 residues. CDR1 is MDHEN, CDR2 SYDVKM, per germline. The junction had 5 bases not matched to a gene; V was cut back by 2 bases and J by 5 bases. This CDR3 is CASSLQGEIYGYTF. In DNA, the CDR3 is TGTGCCAGCAGTTTACAGGGGGAGATTTATGGCTACACCTTC.

This clone was detected only a few times. The chain employs TRBV2 and TRBJ2-1; D is possibly TRBD2 (5 bases). The CDR3 has 13 amino acids. Looked up from germline, CDR1 is SNHLY and CDR2 is FYNNEI. V was trimmed by 4 bases and J by 13 bases, leaving 17 bases between them. The CDR3: CASSVEAGRTQFF. CDR3 DNA: TGTGCCAGCAGTGTAGAGGCCGGGCGGACTCAGTTCTTC.

This chain connects TRBV19 to TRBJ2-3; 10 positions match TRBD2. Germline V gene sequence: CDR1 LNHDA, CDR2 SQIVND (reference sequence). The CDR3 has 16 residues. Losses at the gene ends were 5 bases for V and 2 bases for J; bases not matched to a gene: 7. CDR3 sequence (DNA): TGTGCCAGTAGTCCAATAGCGGGAGGCCTCACAGATACGCAGTATTTT. Translation gives CASSPIAGGLTDTQYF.

This sequence joins TRBV4-1 and TRBJ2-3; 7 nucleotides line up with TRBD2. Trimming took 1 base from V and 1 from J; bases not matched to a gene: 5. The CDR3 sequence is 16 residues long. Germline V lookup: CDR1 MGHRA, CDR2 YSYEKL. CDR3 protein: CASSQARGGGTDTQYF. The CDR3 DNA reads TGCGCCAGCAGCCAAGCCCGCGGGGGAGGCACAGATACGCAGTATTTT.

The V and J genes are TRBV7-9 and TRBJ2-1; no definite D call. The ends were cut back, 1 base at V and 4 bases at J, with 5 bases in the middle. CDR1 and CDR2 (germline): SEHNR, FQNEAQ (reference sequence). There are 13 residues in the CDR3. This CDR3 is CASSLDLYNEQFF. For the CDR3, the DNA is TGTGCCAGCAGCTTAGATCTTTACAATGAGCAGTTCTTC.

The chain links TRBV19 to TRBJ1-5; D is perhaps TRBD1 (6 bases). There are 21 residues in the CDR3. Germline V gene data show CDR1 as LNHDA and CDR2 as SQIVND (reference sequence). With 6 bases removed from V and 0 bases from J, the gap between germline ends came to 30 bases. The CDR3 sequence is CASRHSGGPTSLTYSNQPQHF. As DNA, the CDR3 is TGTGCCAGTAGGCATTCTGGGGGGCCCACATCCTTAACTTATAGCAATCAGCCCCAGCATTTT.

The genes are TRBV10-3 and TRBJ2-2, with D perhaps TRBD1 (6 bases). This CDR3 has 14 residues. V shed 6 bases and J shed 4 bases, with 12 bases lying between them. Germline CDR1 is ENHRY and CDR2 is SYGVKD. CDR3 nucleotide sequence: TGTGCCATCAGACAGGGAAGTATCACCGGGGAGCTGTTTTTT. It codes for CAIRQGSITGELFF.

This chain joins TRBV19 and TRBJ1-5, with TRBD1 matching 9 bases. Germline V CDR1 and CDR2: LNHDA, SQIVND (reference sequence). Unmatched junction bases numbered 6, after V lost 6 bases and J lost 6 bases. This CDR3 has 14 residues. CDR3 region: CASREQGATQPQHF. The CDR3 bases are TGTGCCAGTAGGGAACAGGGGGCTACTCAGCCCCAGCATTTT.

This chain connects TRBV28 to TRBJ2-7; perhaps TRBD2 as D (5 bases). V dropped 3 bases and J dropped 6 bases, with 9 bases sitting between them. The germline V gene has CDR1 MDHEN and CDR2 SYDVKM. There are 12 residues in the CDR3. CDR3 sequence: CASSLVRGEQYF. The CDR3, as DNA: TGTGCCAGCAGTTTGGTCCGGGGCGAGCAGTACTTC.

Concerning this clone itself: Germline and junction disagree at one end, which may indicate a read error. The rearrangement joins TRBV28 to TRBJ1-1; D gene uncertain. Germline assignment: CDR1 MDHEN and CDR2 SYDVKM. This CDR3 spans 13 amino acids. The DNA of the CDR3 is TGTGCCAGCAGCCAAGCCCCATTCCGACGGTTAGGATTT. Translating gives CASSQAPFRRLGF.